The sequence of this T cell receptor beta chain was determined in a study of shared clonotypes between healthy human individuals. Overall study: Every donor yielded three CD4 naive, three CD4 memory, two CD8 naive and one CD8 memory plate. Findings and limits, study-wide: The study drew on few donors, limiting represented genetic and exposure-history diversity.

A split of CD4+ cells into CD45RA+ naive and CD45RA-negative memory subsets was performed. This clone was counted once. Its specificity is not known. Libraries were prepared by immunoSEQ multiplex PCR; TCRdb keeps only in-frame clonotypes and omits some of them. The table shows some 2.4 million clones, with 93% occurring only once. Germline V lookup: CDR1 SGHRS, CDR2 YFSETQ. Trimming cost V 0 bases and J 4 bases, with 13 bases left between them. The CDR3 covers 15 residues. This receptor was taken from a man between 18 and 29 years old in good health. Some clones in this sample may be carry-over from other donors' samples. The V call is TRBV5-1, the J call TRBJ2-5, with D possibly matching TRBD2 (6 bases). The sequenced sample was naive CD4+ T cells from PBMCs. Sample subset: CD45RA+ positively selected. The CDR3 region is CASSLGVAEGETQYF. The CDR3 bases are TGCGCCAGCAGCTTGGGGGTAGCGGAGGGAGAGACCCAGTACTTC.